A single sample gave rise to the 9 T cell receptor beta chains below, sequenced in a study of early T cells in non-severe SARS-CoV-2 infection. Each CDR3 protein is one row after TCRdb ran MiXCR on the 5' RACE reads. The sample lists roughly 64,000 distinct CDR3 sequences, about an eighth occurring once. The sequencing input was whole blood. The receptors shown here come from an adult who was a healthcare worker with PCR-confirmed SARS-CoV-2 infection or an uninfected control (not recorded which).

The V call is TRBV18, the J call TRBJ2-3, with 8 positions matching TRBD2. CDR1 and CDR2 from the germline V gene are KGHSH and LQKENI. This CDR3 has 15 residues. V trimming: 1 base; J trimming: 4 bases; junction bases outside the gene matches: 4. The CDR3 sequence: CASSPQAGAADTQYF. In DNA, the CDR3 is TGTGCCAGCTCACCACAAGCGGGGGCTGCAGATACGCAGTATTTT.

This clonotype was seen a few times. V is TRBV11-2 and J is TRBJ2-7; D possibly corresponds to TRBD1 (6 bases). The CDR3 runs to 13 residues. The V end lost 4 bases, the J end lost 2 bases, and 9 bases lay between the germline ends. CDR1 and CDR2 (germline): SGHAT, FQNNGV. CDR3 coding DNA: TGTGCCAGCAGCTGGGGACATGCCTACGAGCAGTACTTC. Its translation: CASSWGHAYEQYF.

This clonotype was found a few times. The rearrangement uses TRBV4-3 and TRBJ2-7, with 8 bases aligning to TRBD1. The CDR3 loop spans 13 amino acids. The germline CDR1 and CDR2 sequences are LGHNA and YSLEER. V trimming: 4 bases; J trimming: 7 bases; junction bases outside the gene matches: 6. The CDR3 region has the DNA TGCGCCAGCAGCCCCGGACAGGGATGGGAGCAGTACTTC. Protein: CASSPGQGWEQYF.

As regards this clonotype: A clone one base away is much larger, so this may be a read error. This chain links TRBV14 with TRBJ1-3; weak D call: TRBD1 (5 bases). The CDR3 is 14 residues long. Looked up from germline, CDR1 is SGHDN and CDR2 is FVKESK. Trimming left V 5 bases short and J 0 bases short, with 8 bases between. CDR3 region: CASSGDSSGNTIYF. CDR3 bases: TGTGCCAGCAGCGGCGACAGCTCTGGAAACACCATATATTTT.

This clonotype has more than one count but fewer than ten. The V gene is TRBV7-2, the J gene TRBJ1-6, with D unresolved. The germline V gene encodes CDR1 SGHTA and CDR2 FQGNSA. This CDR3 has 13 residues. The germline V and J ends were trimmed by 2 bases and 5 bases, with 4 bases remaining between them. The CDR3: CASSLKHNSPLHF. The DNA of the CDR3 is TGTGCCAGCAGCTTAAAGCATAATTCACCCCTCCACTTT.

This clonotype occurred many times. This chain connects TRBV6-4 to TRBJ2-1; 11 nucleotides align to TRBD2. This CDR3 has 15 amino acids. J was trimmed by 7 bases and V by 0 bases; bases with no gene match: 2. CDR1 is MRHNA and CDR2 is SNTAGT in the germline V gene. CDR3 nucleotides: TGTGCCAGCAGTGACTCGACTAGCGGGGCTAATGAGCAGTTCTTC. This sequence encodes CASSDSTSGANEQFF.

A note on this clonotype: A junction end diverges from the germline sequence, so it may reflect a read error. The CDR3 reads CASSYGTEETQYF. Written as DNA, the CDR3 is TGTGCTAGCAGCTACGGGACAGAAGAGACCCAGTACTTC. This chain joins TRBV7-7 and TRBJ2-5; 7 bases line up with TRBD1. The CDR3 contains 13 residues. The germline gives CDR1 SSHAT, CDR2 FNYEAQ (reference sequence).

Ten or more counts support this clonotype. The CDR3 DNA reads as TGTGCCAGCAGTTACGGGGTACAGGCGGGGCAGCCCCAGCATTTT. Translation gives CASSYGVQAGQPQHF. The chain joins TRBV6-6 to TRBJ1-5; D is perhaps TRBD1 (5 bases). The CDR3 has 15 amino acids. Germline CDR1 and CDR2: MNHNY and SVGAGI (reference sequence). Trimming removed 2 bases from V and 7 bases from J, with 15 bases in between.

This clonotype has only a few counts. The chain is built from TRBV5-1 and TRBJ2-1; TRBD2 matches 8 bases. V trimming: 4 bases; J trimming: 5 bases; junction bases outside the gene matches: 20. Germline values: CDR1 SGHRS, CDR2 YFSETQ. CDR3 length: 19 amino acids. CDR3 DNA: TGCGCCAGCAGCCTACCCCCTAGCTACGGCGGGGGGCCCAACAATGAGCAGTTCTTC. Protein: CASSLPPSYGGGPNNEQFF. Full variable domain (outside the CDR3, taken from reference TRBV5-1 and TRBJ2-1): KAGVTQTPRYLIKTRGQQVTLSCSPISGHRSVSWYQQTPGQGLQFLFEYFSETQRNKGNFPGRFSGRQFSNSRSEMNVSTLELGDSALYLCASSLPPSYGGGPNNEQFFGPGTRLTVL.